One and the same sample provided the 8 T cell receptor beta chains below, sequenced in a study of blood T cell repertoires in COVID-19. Measured with immunoSEQ multiplex PCR; TCRdb has only the in-frame clones, and not every one. The data hold 32,000 or so clones, with roughly 86% observed a single time. The specimen was peripheral blood. These receptors all stem from a man aged 65 to 85 with acute or convalescent COVID-19.

CDR3 in amino acids: CASSYRELETQYF. In DNA form, the CDR3 reads TGTGCCAGCAGCTATAGAGAGCTGGAGACCCAGTACTTC. The genes are TRBV7-9 and TRBJ2-5; D not certain. This CDR3 spans 13 amino acids. The V and J ends lost 4 bases and 5 bases respectively, with 11 bases between them. Per the germline V gene, CDR1 is SEHNR and CDR2 is FQNEAQ (reference sequence).

The CDR3 loop is CASSSPATSGSYNEQFF. The CDR3 coding sequence is TGTGCCAGCAGCTCGCCTGCAACTAGCGGAAGTTACAATGAGCAGTTCTTC. The rearrangement links TRBV7-3 to TRBJ2-1, with TRBD2 identical over 8 bases. V dropped 4 bases and J dropped 4; count of bases not matched to a gene: 12. The CDR3 has 17 amino acids. The V gene's germline CDR1 is SGHTA and CDR2 FQGTGA.

The chain combines TRBV11-2 with TRBJ2-3; TRBD2 matches at 10 bases. Unmatched junction bases numbered 6, after V lost 5 bases and J lost 4 bases. CDR1 and CDR2 (germline): SGHAT, FQNNGV. The CDR3 is 15 amino acids. CDR3 region: CASSQGLAPADTQYF. The DNA for the CDR3 is TGTGCCAGCAGCCAGGGACTAGCGCCGGCAGATACGCAGTATTTT.

This chain connects TRBV7-8 to TRBJ1-6, with D unclear. The CDR3 is 14 amino acids. Germline lookup yields CDR1 SGHVS and CDR2 FQNEAQ. Trimming stripped 4 bases from V and 9 bases from J, with 13 bases between. CDR3 sequence (DNA): TGTGCCAGCAGCTGGGCAGTCCTCACTTCACCCCTCCACTTT. This codes for CASSWAVLTSPLHF.

This chain joins TRBV12-5 and TRBJ1-2, with D hard to call. CDR3 length equals 14 residues. Germline CDR1 reads LGHNT; CDR2 reads FRNRAP. V was clipped by 3 bases and J by 5 bases, with 13 bases between them. The CDR3 nucleotides are TGTGCTAGTGGTTTAGCCCTAACAGAGTATGGCTACACCTTC. Its translation is CASGLALTEYGYTF.

The V gene is TRBV2, the J gene TRBJ1-2; D is unclear. The V end lost 6 bases, the J end lost 8 bases, and 10 bases lay between the germline ends. The CDR3 runs 11 residues. Germline V CDR1 and CDR2: SNHLY, FYNNEI. The CDR3 reads CASRDSSGYTF. The CDR3 nucleotides are TGTGCCAGCAGGGACTCTTCGGGCTACACCTTC.

V and J are TRBV3-1 (or the pseudogene TRBV3-2) and TRBJ2-7, with 9 nucleotides matching TRBD1. The V segment lost 3 bases and the J segment 6 bases; nucleotides outside the gene matches: 6. CDR1 and CDR2 from the germline V gene are LGHDT and YNNKEL (reference sequence). CDR3 length: 14 residues. CDR3 amino acids: CASSHRDRAGEQYF. In DNA form, the CDR3 reads TGTGCCAGCAGCCATCGGGACAGGGCGGGCGAGCAGTACTTC.

This sequence joins TRBV18 and TRBJ2-5, with TRBD1 matching over 9 bases. The CDR3 has 15 amino acids. Germline V lookup: CDR1 KGHSH, CDR2 LQKENI. The V segment lost 3 bases and the J segment 2 bases; nucleotides outside the gene matches: 4. The CDR3: CASSPPGQGQETQYF. In DNA, the CDR3 is TGTGCCAGCTCACCTCCGGGACAGGGTCAAGAGACCCAGTACTTC.